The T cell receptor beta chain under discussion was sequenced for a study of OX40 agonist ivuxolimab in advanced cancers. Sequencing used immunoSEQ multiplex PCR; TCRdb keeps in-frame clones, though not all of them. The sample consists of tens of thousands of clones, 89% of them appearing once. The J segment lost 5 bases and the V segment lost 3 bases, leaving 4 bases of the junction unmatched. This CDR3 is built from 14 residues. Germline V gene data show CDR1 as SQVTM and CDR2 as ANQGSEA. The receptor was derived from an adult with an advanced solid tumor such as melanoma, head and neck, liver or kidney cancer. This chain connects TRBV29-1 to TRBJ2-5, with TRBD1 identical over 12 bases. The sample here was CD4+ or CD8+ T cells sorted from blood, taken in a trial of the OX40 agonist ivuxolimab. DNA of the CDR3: TGCAGCGTTGACGGGACAGGGGGCCTGGAGACCCAGTACTTC. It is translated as CSVDGTGGLETQYF.